This T cell receptor (beta chain) was sequenced for a study of blood T cell repertoires in COVID-19. Overall study: Sources were T cells, B-cell-depleted T cells, or PBMCs; the material itself was cDNA or gDNA.

Germline V gene lookup returns CDR1 MNHEY and CDR2 SVGAGI. This CDR3 has 15 residues. Study processing details: Amplifying reference gene primers gave estimates of nucleated cell counts. Only in-frame clones appear in the TCRdb table, and some are missing; sequencing was by immunoSEQ multiplex PCR. V and J calls and clone size come straight from that table; D and trimming were deduced from the DNA. The profile covers around 100,000 clones, with approximately 87% appearing a single time and over 10% taken by the ten largest. V gene TRBV6-5 combines with J gene TRBJ2-5; 8 bases align to TRBD1. The clonotype originates from a human donor in a cohort sampled during active or convalescent COVID-19. The sample consisted of peripheral blood. CDR3 nucleotide sequence: TGTGCGGGGGGCAGCAGTGGGACAGGACAAGAGACCCAGTACTTC. This codes for CAGGSSGTGQETQYF.